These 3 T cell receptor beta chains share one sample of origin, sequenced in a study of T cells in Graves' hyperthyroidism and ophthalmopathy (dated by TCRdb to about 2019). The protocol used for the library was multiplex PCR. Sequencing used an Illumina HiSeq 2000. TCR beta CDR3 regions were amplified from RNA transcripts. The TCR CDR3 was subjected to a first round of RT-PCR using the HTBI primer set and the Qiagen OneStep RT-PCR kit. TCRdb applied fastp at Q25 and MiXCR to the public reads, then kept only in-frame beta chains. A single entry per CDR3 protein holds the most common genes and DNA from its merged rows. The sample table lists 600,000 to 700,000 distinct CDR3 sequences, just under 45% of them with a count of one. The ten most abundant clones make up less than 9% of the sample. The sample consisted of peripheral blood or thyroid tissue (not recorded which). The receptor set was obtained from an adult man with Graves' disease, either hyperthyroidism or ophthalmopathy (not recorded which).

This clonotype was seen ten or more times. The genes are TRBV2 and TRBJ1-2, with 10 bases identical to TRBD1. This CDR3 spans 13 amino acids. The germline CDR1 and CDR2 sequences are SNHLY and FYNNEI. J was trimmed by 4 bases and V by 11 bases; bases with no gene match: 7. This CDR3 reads CAGRQGASYGYTF. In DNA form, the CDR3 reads TGTGCCGGTCGACAGGGGGCTTCCTATGGCTACACCTTC.

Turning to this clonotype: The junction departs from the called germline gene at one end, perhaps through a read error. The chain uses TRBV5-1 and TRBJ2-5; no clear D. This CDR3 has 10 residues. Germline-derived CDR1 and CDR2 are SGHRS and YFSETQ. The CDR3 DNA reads TGTGCCAGCAGCATTGAGACCCAGTACTTC. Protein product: CASSIETQYF. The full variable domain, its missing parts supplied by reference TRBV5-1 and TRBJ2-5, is KAGVTQTPRYLIKTRGQQVTLSCSPISGHRSVSWYQQTPGQGLQFLFEYFSETQRNKGNFPGRFSGRQFSNSRSEMNVSTLELGDSALYLCASSIETQYFGPGTRLLVL.

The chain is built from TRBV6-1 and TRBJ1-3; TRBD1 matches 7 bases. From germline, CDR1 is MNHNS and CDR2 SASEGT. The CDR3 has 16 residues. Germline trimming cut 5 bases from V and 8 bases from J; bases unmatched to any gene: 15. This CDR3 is CASSLGPTGFGYTIYF. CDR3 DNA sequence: TGTGCCAGCAGTCTTGGACCGACAGGGTTTGGCTACACCATATATTTT.